The 31 T cell receptor beta chains below come from one sample, sequenced in a study of T cells in Graves' hyperthyroidism and ophthalmopathy. RNA transcripts served as the template for amplifying TCR beta CDR3 regions. Primed by the HTBI set, a first-round RT-PCR was run on the TCR CDR3. TCRdb itself ran the multiplex PCR reads through MiXCR, one entry per CDR3 protein. The table has about 610,000 distinct CDR3 sequences, about 14% seen once. Source material: blood. The receptor source for this set is a woman between 40 and 55 years old with Graves' ophthalmopathy.

This clonotype was seen ten or more times. The J gene is TRBJ2-7, the V gene TRBV12-3 or TRBV12-4, with a weak D call TRBD2 (6 bases). The CDR3 is 15 residues long. Between the trimmed V and J ends, which lost 3 bases and 0 bases, there was a span of 12 bases. The CDR3 coding sequence is TGTGCCAGCAGTTTGTGGGACTCGAGCTCCTACGAGCAGTACTTC. This codes for CASSLWDSSSYEQYF.

This clonotype was observed at least ten times. The chain recombines TRBV20-1 with TRBJ2-7, with 7 nucleotides matching TRBD2. V shed 6 bases, J shed 3 bases, and the junction held 11 bases outside the gene matches. CDR1 and CDR2 from the germline V gene are DFQATT and SNEGSKA (reference sequence). This CDR3 spans 14 amino acids. The CDR3 here is CSARVPGGNYEQYF. For the CDR3, the DNA is TGCAGTGCCCGGGTGCCGGGAGGAAACTACGAGCAGTACTTC.

This clonotype has ten or more counts. One end of the junction is discordant with germline, which a read error may explain. The chain employs TRBV6-1 and TRBJ2-7; TRBD2 matches 11 bases. This CDR3 spans 16 amino acids. Germline CDR1 reads MNHNS; CDR2 reads SASEGT. In DNA, the CDR3 is TGTGCCAGCACTGAAGTAGCGGGAGGGGATCTGACGGAGCAGTACTTC. This encodes CASTEVAGGDLTEQYF.

This clonotype was observed at least ten times. V gene TRBV7-2 combines with J gene TRBJ1-2; D may be TRBD1 (5 bases). The V and J ends lost 5 bases and 1 base respectively, with 11 bases between them. Per the germline V gene, CDR1 is SGHTA and CDR2 is FQGNSA. This CDR3 comprises 14 residues. CDR3 region: CASSLDRVNYGYTF. DNA of the CDR3: TGTGCCAGCAGCCTCGACAGAGTTAACTATGGCTACACCTTC.

This clonotype came up many times. The genes are TRBV19 and TRBJ1-2; 7 positions match TRBD1. The CDR3 has 11 residues. After removal of 10 bases from V and 8 bases from J, the junction contained 7 bases not matched to a gene. Per germline, CDR1 LNHDA and CDR2 SQIVND (reference sequence). The CDR3 loop reads CATHRGGGYTF. The CDR3 DNA is TGTGCCACCCACAGGGGCGGAGGCTACACCTTC. Drawing the rest from reference TRBV19 and TRBJ1-2, the complete variable domain is DGGITQSPKYLFRKEGQNVTLSCEQNLNHDAMYWYRQDPGQGLRLIYYSQIVNDFQKGDIAEGYSVSREKKESFPLTVTSAQKNPTAFYLCATHRGGGYTFGSGTRLTVV.

This clonotype was seen more than once but under ten times. The chain combines TRBV7-2 with TRBJ2-2, with TRBD2 matching over 16 bases. Trimming took 5 bases from V and 13 from J; bases not matched to a gene: 4. CDR3 length: 14 residues. Germline V gene sequence: CDR1 SGHTA, CDR2 FQGNSA. The CDR3 DNA follows: TGTGCCAGCAGCCACGGGACTAGCGGGAGGGTGCTGTTTTTT. Protein sequence: CASSHGTSGRVLFF.

This clonotype was counted at least ten times. The chain combines TRBV28 with TRBJ2-3; tentatively, D is TRBD2 (5 bases). This CDR3 comprises 14 residues. Germline CDR1 MDHEN, CDR2 SYDVKM. Trimming stripped 2 bases from V and 6 bases from J, with 12 bases between. The chain's CDR3 is CASSLTGTGDTQYF. The CDR3 DNA reads TGTGCCAGCAGTTTAACGGGAACGGGGGATACGCAGTATTTT.

This clonotype came up many times. The rearrangement joins TRBV7-2 to TRBJ2-3, with D possibly TRBD2 on 5 matching bases. Germline loops: CDR1 SGHTA, CDR2 FQGNSA. V lost 0 bases and J lost 4, with 14 bases in between. CDR3 length: 16 residues. CDR3 nucleotides: TGTGCCAGCAGCTTAGCAGTCCAGGTGAGGGCAGATACGCAGTATTTT. This codes for CASSLAVQVRADTQYF.

In this sample, this clonotype turned up many times. V is TRBV30 and J is TRBJ1-2; D is possibly TRBD1 (5 bases). The CDR3 is 14 residues long. V gave up 7 bases and J gave up 1 base, with 16 bases separating them. Germline V CDR1 and CDR2: GTSNPN, SVGIG (reference sequence). CDR3 coding DNA: TGTGCCTCGGAGGGGATAACCAATAACTATGGCTACACCTTC. This sequence encodes CASEGITNNYGYTF.

The chain has TRBV20-1 and TRBJ1-5; no firm D call. In germline, CDR1 is DFQATT, CDR2 SNEGSKA (reference sequence). Trimming took 3 bases from V and 3 from J, leaving 12 bases between them. This CDR3 has 14 residues. The CDR3 sequence: CSASKGPPNQPQHF. The CDR3 coding sequence is TGCAGTGCTAGTAAAGGCCCGCCCAATCAGCCCCAGCATTTT.

This clonotype showed up many times. The J gene is TRBJ1-1, the V gene TRBV5-1, with D tentatively TRBD1 (5 bases). The CDR3 is made up of 15 amino acids. Between the trimmed V and J ends, which lost 4 bases and 0 bases, there was a span of 13 bases. The germline CDR1 and CDR2 sequences are SGHRS and YFSETQ. This CDR3 is CASSPRTTLNTEAFF. CDR3 nucleotides: TGCGCCAGCAGCCCCCGGACAACCCTGAACACTGAAGCTTTCTTT.

This clonotype showed up many times. The rearrangement joins TRBV25-1 to TRBJ2-2, with D hard to call. CDR3 length: 12 residues. The germline CDR1 and CDR2 sequences are MGHDK and SYGVNS. Trimming cost V 3 bases and J 7 bases, with 6 bases left between them. CDR3 DNA sequence: TGTGCCAGCAGTGATTGGGGCGGGGAGCTGTTTTTT. Translation: CASSDWGGELFF.

In its sample, this clonotype was seen a few times. The V and J genes are TRBV12-3 or TRBV12-4 and TRBJ2-7, with 11 bases aligning to TRBD2. This CDR3 contains 14 residues. The V and J ends lost 6 bases and 6 bases, in that order; junction bases with no gene match: 7. CDR3 residues: CASRLAGAFGEQYF. The DNA for the CDR3 is TGTGCCAGCAGACTAGCGGGAGCTTTTGGCGAGCAGTACTTC.

This clonotype was recorded at least ten times. V and J are TRBV20-1 and TRBJ1-2, with a possible D match to TRBD1 (5 bases). The CDR3 covers 13 residues. Germline V gene data show CDR1 as DFQATT and CDR2 as SNEGSKA (reference sequence). V was shortened by 0 bases and J by 4 bases, with 9 bases between the two germline ends. The CDR3 is CSARDPGVYGYTF. CDR3 in DNA: TGCAGTGCTAGAGATCCGGGGGTCTATGGCTACACCTTC.

This clonotype was seen at least ten times. The rearrangement uses TRBV19 and TRBJ1-2; D might be TRBD1 (5 bases). This CDR3 comprises 18 residues. Germline CDR1 reads LNHDA; CDR2 reads SQIVND (reference sequence). Trimming left V 6 bases short and J 2 bases short, with 25 bases between. The CDR3: CASSRGTDNRLLNYGYTF. CDR3 DNA sequence: TGTGCCAGTAGCAGAGGGACGGACAACCGTCTTTTGAACTATGGCTACACCTTC.

In its sample, this clonotype was seen a few times. The chain recombines TRBV20-1 with TRBJ2-5, with D possibly called TRBD1 or TRBD2 (5 bases each). CDR1 DFQATT and CDR2 SNEGSKA come from the germline V gene (reference sequence). CDR3 length equals 14 residues. Trimming removed 5 bases at V and 5 bases at J, with 18 bases between. Here the CDR3 DNA reads TGCAGTGCTCCCATTCTAAGGGACGTGGAGACCCAGTACTTC. Residues: CSAPILRDVETQYF.

This clonotype was seen ten or more times. The chain couples TRBV5-1 to TRBJ1-1; D is perhaps TRBD1 (6 bases). The V end lost 6 bases, the J end lost 0 bases, and 15 bases lay between the germline ends. The CDR3 runs 15 residues. Germline V gene data show CDR1 as SGHRS and CDR2 as YFSETQ. The CDR3 loop is CASTSRGTLNTEAFF. The DNA for the CDR3 is TGCGCCAGCACCTCGAGGGGGACTCTGAACACTGAAGCTTTCTTT.

This clonotype has ten or more counts. The chain has TRBV28 and TRBJ1-1; weak D call: TRBD1 (5 bases). The CDR3 contains 18 residues. V lost 6 bases and J 1 base, leaving 24 bases between the germline ends. In germline, CDR1 is MDHEN, CDR2 SYDVKM. As DNA, the CDR3 is TGTGCCAGCAGCCCTGACCTAGGCGGGGGATGGTGGAACACTGAAGCTTTCTTT. Protein product: CASSPDLGGGWWNTEAFF.

This clonotype was recorded many times. The V call is TRBV7-3, the J call TRBJ1-1; 7 nucleotides agree with TRBD1. V shed 5 bases and J 4 bases; nucleotides not matched to a gene: 7. Looked up from germline, CDR1 is SGHTA and CDR2 is FQGTGA. The CDR3 extends over 14 amino acids. CDR3 coding DNA: TGTGCCAGCAGCGTCGAGGGGGCTTCCACTGAAGCTTTCTTT. Protein sequence: CASSVEGASTEAFF.

This clonotype was picked up a small number of times. This chain links TRBV6-1 with TRBJ1-1; D remains ambiguous. Trimming shortened V by 7 bases and J by 0 bases, and 9 bases separated the two germline ends. Germline loops: CDR1 MNHNS, CDR2 SASEGT. The CDR3 contains 13 residues. The chain's CDR3 is CASNALLNTEAFF. CDR3 DNA sequence: TGTGCCAGCAACGCCCTTCTGAACACTGAAGCTTTCTTT.

This rearrangement joins TRBV2 to TRBJ2-5; no reliable D call. The CDR3 runs to 14 residues. V dropped 6 bases and J dropped 5 bases, with 16 bases sitting between them. Germline V lookup: CDR1 SNHLY, CDR2 FYNNEI. CDR3 DNA: TGTGCCAGCAGCCCTTCGCCTAGTCATGAGACCCAGTACTTC. Encoded protein: CASSPSPSHETQYF.

This clonotype was detected many times. This chain uses TRBV28 with TRBJ2-7; TRBD2 matches at 7 bases. The CDR3 is made up of 14 amino acids. CDR1 is MDHEN, CDR2 SYDVKM, per germline. J was trimmed by 1 base and V by 5 bases; bases with no gene match: 5. CDR3 nucleotides: TGTGCCAGCAGTCCTAGCGGATGGTCCTACGAGCAGTACTTC. Its protein is CASSPSGWSYEQYF. The entire variable domain, with the rest obtained from reference TRBV28 and TRBJ2-7, is as follows: DVKVTQSSRYLVKRTGEKVFLECVQDMDHENMFWYRQDPGLGLRLIYFSYDVKMKEKGDIPEGYSVSREKKERFSLILESASTNQTSMYLCASSPSGWSYEQYFGPGTRLTVT.

This clonotype was recorded at least ten times. CDR3 protein: CASKPGLAAYSYEQYF. The CDR3 nucleotides read TGTGCCAGCAAGCCGGGACTAGCGGCCTACTCCTACGAGCAGTACTTC. The chain joins TRBV6-1 to TRBJ2-7; 11 nucleotides align to TRBD2. CDR3 length: 16 residues. Germline V lookup: CDR1 MNHNS, CDR2 SASEGT. The junction had 8 bases not matched to a gene; V was cut back by 7 bases and J by 0 bases.

In its sample, this clonotype was seen many times. This sequence joins TRBV4-1 and TRBJ2-7; weak D call: TRBD2 (6 bases). The V end was cut by 4 bases, the J end by 2 bases, with 12 bases between. CDR1 is MGHRA, CDR2 YSYEKL, per germline. This CDR3 has 14 residues. The CDR3 DNA sequence: TGCGCCAGCAGCCGTAGCGGAGCGCCCTACGAGCAGTACTTC. Residues: CASSRSGAPYEQYF.

This clonotype was observed at least ten times. The V gene is TRBV4-2, the J gene TRBJ2-7, with D tentatively TRBD1 or TRBD2 (5 bases each). CDR3 length equals 17 residues. CDR1 is LGHNA, CDR2 YNFKEQ, per germline. V lost 4 bases to trimming and J lost 0 bases, with 19 bases between them. CDR3 in DNA: TGTGCCAGCAGCCGAGATTCCGGGACCGTAAGCTCCTACGAGCAGTACTTC. This gives the protein CASSRDSGTVSSYEQYF.

This clonotype was seen many times. The chain links TRBV12-3 or TRBV12-4 to TRBJ1-5; D is unresolved. This CDR3 spans 17 amino acids. V lost 2 bases and J lost 1, with 15 bases in between. In nucleotides, the CDR3 is TGTGCCAGCAGTTTAACCCCACAATGGGCGAGCAATCAGCCCCAGCATTTT. Its translation is CASSLTPQWASNQPQHF.

This clonotype was counted ten times or more. CDR3 bases: TGCAGCGTTGGGGGGCCAAACTCCTACGAGCAGTACTTC. Protein: CSVGGPNSYEQYF. The gene calls are TRBV29-1 and TRBJ2-7; possible D gene TRBD1, 6 bases. CDR1 and CDR2 (germline): SQVTM, ANQGSEA. Between the trimmed V and J ends, which lost 4 bases and 0 bases, there was a span of 10 bases. This CDR3 comprises 13 residues.

This clonotype was detected ten times or more. This chain joins TRBV6-5 and TRBJ2-7; no firm D call. V dropped 3 bases and J dropped 0 bases, with 12 bases sitting between them. From germline, CDR1 is MNHEY and CDR2 SVGAGI. CDR3 length equals 15 residues. CDR3: CASSYPVDSSYEQYF. CDR3 nucleotide sequence: TGTGCCAGCAGTTATCCTGTCGATAGCTCCTACGAGCAGTACTTC.

The sample holds many counts of this clonotype. The V gene is TRBV20-1, the J gene TRBJ2-7; D possibly matches TRBD1 or TRBD2 (5 bases each). The CDR3 has 13 residues. Germline CDR1 and CDR2: DFQATT and SNEGSKA (reference sequence). V lost 5 bases, J lost 6 bases, and 17 bases lay in between. CDR3 coding DNA: TGCAGTGCTTACACAGGACTGGGTTCCGAGCAGTACTTC. Its protein product is CSAYTGLGSEQYF.

In this sample, this clonotype turned up many times. The chain uses TRBV28 and TRBJ1-2, with D unclear. This CDR3 has 16 amino acids. Trimming took off 4 bases at V and 3 bases at J, with 18 bases between the two ends. Germline V gives CDR1 MDHEN, CDR2 SYDVKM. CDR3 DNA: TGTGCCAGCAGTTCCCCGTGGTCCGGGGATTACTATGGCTACACCTTC. This sequence encodes CASSSPWSGDYYGYTF.

This clonotype showed up just a few times. V gene TRBV28 combines with J gene TRBJ1-5; D not certain. This CDR3 is built from 14 residues. CDR1 is MDHEN and CDR2 is SYDVKM in the germline V gene. The V and J ends lost 5 bases and 4 bases respectively, with 12 bases between them. The CDR3 loop is CASSPIVGNQPQHF. CDR3 nucleotides: TGTGCCAGCAGTCCGATTGTTGGAAATCAGCCCCAGCATTTT. Filled out from reference TRBV28 and TRBJ1-5, the complete variable domain reads DVKVTQSSRYLVKRTGEKVFLECVQDMDHENMFWYRQDPGLGLRLIYFSYDVKMKEKGDIPEGYSVSREKKERFSLILESASTNQTSMYLCASSPIVGNQPQHFGDGTRLSIL.